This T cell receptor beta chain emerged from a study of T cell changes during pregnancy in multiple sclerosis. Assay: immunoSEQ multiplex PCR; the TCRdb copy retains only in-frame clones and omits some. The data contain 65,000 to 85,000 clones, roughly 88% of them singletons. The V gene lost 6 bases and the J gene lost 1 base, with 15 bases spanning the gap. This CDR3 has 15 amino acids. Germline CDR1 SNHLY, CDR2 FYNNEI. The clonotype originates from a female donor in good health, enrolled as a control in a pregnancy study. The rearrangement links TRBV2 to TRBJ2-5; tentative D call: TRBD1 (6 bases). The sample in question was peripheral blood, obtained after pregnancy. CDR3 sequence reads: CASSAGAVFQETQYF. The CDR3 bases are TGTGCCAGCAGCGCAGGGGCCGTCTTCCAAGAGACCCAGTACTTC.